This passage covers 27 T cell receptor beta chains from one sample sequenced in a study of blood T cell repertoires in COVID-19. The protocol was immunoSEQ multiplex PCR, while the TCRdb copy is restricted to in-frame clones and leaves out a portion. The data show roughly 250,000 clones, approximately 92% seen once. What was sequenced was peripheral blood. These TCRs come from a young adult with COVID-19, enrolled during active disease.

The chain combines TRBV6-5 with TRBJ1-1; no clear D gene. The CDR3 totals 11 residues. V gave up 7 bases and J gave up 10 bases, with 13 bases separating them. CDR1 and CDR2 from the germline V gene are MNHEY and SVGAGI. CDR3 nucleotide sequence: TGTGCCAGCAAAGGTCGACTTGCAGCTTTCTTT. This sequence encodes CASKGRLAAFF.

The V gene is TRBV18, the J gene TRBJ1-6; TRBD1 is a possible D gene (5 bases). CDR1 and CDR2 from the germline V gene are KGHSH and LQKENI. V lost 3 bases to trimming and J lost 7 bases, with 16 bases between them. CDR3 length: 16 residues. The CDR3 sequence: CASSPQQGGMNSPLHF. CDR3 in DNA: TGTGCCAGCTCACCTCAGCAGGGCGGAATGAATTCACCCCTCCACTTT.

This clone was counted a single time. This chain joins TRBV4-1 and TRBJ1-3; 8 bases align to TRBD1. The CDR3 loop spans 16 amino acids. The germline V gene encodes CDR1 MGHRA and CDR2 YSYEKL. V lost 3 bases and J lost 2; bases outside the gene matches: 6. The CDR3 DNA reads TGCGCCAGCAGCCACCCGACAGGGGATGCTGGAAACACCATATATTTT. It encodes CASSHPTGDAGNTIYF.

The CDR3 DNA reads TGCGCCAGCAGACCACCGGGACAGAGCTCTAGCACAGATACGCAGTATTTT. The encoded protein is CASRPPGQSSSTDTQYF. The chain combines TRBV4-1 with TRBJ2-3; 7 positions match TRBD1. After removal of 6 bases from V and 0 bases from J, the junction contained 12 bases not matched to a gene. The germline V gene has CDR1 MGHRA and CDR2 YSYEKL. The CDR3 is 17 amino acids.

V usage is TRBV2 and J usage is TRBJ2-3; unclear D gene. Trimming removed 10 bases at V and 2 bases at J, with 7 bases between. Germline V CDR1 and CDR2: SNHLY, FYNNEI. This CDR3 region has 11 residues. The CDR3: CATAYTDTQYF. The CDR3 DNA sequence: TGTGCCACCGCGTACACAGATACGCAGTATTTT.

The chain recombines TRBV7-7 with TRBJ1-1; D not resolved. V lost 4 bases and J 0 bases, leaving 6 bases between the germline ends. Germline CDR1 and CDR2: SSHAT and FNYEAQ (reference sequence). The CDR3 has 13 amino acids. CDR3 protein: CASSSELNTEAFF. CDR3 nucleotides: TGTGCCAGCAGCTCCGAGTTGAACACTGAAGCTTTCTTT.

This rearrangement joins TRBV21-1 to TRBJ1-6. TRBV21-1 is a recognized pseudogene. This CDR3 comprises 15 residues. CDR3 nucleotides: TGTGCCACCCGTCGGGAGCGCCAATATAATTCACCCCTCCACTTT. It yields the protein CATRRERQYNSPLHF.

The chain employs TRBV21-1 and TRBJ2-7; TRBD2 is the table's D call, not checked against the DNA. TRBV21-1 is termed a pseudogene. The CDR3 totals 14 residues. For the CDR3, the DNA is TGTGCCAACAAGCAAATGGAGGGAACCCACGAGCAGTACTTC. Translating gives CANKQMEGTHEQYF.

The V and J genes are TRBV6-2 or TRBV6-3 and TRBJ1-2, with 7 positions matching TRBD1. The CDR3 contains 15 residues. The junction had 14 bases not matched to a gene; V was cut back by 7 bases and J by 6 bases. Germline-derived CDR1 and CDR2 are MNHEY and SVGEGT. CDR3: CASNPRGQETDGYTF. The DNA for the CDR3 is TGTGCCAGCAACCCCCGTGGACAGGAGACAGATGGCTACACCTTC.

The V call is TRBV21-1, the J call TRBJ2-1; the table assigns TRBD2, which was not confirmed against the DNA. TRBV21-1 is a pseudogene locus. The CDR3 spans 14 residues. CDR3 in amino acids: CASSKEARGNEQFF. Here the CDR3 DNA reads TGTGCCAGCAGCAAAGAGGCCCGAGGGAATGAGCAGTTCTTC.

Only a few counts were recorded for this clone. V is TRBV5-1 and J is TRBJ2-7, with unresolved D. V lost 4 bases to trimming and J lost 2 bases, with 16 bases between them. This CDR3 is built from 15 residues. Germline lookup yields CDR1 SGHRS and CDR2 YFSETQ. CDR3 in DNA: TGCGCCAGCAGCCCGAACCCGGGTTCTACCTACGAGCAGTACTTC. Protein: CASSPNPGSTYEQYF. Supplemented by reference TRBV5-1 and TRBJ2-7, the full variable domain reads KAGVTQTPRYLIKTRGQQVTLSCSPISGHRSVSWYQQTPGQGLQFLFEYFSETQRNKGNFPGRFSGRQFSNSRSEMNVSTLELGDSALYLCASSPNPGSTYEQYFGPGTRLTVT.

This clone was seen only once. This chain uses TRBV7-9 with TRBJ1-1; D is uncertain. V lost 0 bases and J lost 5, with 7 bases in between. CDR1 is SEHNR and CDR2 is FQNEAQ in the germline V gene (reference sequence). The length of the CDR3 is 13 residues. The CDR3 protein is CASSLAGETEAFF. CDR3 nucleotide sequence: TGTGCCAGCAGCTTAGCCGGGGAAACTGAAGCTTTCTTT.

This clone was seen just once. The CDR3 DNA follows: TGCGCCAGCAGCAGCGGGACTCAAGAGACCCAGTACTTC. This sequence encodes CASSSGTQETQYF. This chain links TRBV5-1 with TRBJ2-5; 7 bases are shared with TRBD2. With 4 bases clipped from V and 2 bases from J, the junction kept 2 bases outside the gene matches. CDR3 length: 13 amino acids. Germline V CDR1 and CDR2: SGHRS, YFSETQ.

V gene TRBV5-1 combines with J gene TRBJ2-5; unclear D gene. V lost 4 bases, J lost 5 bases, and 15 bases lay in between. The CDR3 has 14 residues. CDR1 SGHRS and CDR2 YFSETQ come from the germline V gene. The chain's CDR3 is CASSTPQTQETQYF. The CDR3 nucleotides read TGCGCCAGCAGCACGCCACAGACCCAGGAGACCCAGTACTTC. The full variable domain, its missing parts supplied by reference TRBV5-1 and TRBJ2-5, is KAGVTQTPRYLIKTRGQQVTLSCSPISGHRSVSWYQQTPGQGLQFLFEYFSETQRNKGNFPGRFSGRQFSNSRSEMNVSTLELGDSALYLCASSTPQTQETQYFGPGTRLLVL.

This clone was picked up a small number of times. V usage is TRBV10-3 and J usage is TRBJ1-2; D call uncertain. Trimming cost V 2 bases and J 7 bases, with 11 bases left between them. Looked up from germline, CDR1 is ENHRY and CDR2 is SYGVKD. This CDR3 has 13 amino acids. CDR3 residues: CAISETRDVGYTF. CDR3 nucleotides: TGTGCCATCAGTGAGACGAGGGATGTTGGCTACACCTTC.

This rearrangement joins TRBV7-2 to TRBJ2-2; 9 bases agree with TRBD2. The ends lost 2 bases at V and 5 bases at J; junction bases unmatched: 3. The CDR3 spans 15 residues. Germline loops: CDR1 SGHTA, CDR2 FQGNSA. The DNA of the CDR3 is TGTGCCAGCAGCTTAAAACTAGCGGGTACCGGGGAGCTGTTTTTT. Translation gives CASSLKLAGTGELFF.

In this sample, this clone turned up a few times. CDR3: CASSPQGRPSYEQYF. CDR3 DNA sequence: TGTGCCAGCAGCCCACAGGGCAGGCCGTCCTACGAGCAGTACTTC. The genes are TRBV7-9 and TRBJ2-7; D is perhaps TRBD1 (6 bases). The CDR3 is made up of 15 amino acids. V was shortened by 5 bases and J by 1 base, with 15 bases between the two germline ends. Germline CDR1 is SEHNR and CDR2 is FQNEAQ (reference sequence).

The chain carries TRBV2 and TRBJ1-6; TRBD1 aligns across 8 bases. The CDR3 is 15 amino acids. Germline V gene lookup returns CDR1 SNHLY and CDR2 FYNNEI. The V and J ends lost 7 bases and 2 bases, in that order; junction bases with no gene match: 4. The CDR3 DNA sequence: TGTGCCAGCAAAACAGGGGGGACCTATAATTCACCCCTCCACTTT. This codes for CASKTGGTYNSPLHF.

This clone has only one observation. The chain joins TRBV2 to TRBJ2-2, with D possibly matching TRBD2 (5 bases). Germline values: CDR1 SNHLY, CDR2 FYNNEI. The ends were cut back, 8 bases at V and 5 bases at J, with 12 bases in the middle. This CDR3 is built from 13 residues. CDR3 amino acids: CASGLADTGELFF. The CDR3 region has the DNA TGTGCCAGCGGTCTAGCTGATACCGGGGAGCTGTTTTTT.

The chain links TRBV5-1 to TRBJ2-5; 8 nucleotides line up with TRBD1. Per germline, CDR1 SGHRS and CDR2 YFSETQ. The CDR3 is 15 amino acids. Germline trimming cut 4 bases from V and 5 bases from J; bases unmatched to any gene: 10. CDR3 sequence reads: CASSPLPGGWETQYF. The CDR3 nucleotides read TGCGCCAGCAGCCCCCTTCCAGGGGGCTGGGAGACCCAGTACTTC. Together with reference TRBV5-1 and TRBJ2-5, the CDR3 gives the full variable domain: KAGVTQTPRYLIKTRGQQVTLSCSPISGHRSVSWYQQTPGQGLQFLFEYFSETQRNKGNFPGRFSGRQFSNSRSEMNVSTLELGDSALYLCASSPLPGGWETQYFGPGTRLLVL.

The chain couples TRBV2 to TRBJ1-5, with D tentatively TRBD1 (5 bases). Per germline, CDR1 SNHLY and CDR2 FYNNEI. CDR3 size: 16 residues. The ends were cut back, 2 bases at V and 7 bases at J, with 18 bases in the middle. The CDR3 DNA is TGTGCCAGCAGTGAAATTTATTCGGGGGGGAGGCAGCCCCAGCATTTT. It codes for CASSEIYSGGRQPQHF.

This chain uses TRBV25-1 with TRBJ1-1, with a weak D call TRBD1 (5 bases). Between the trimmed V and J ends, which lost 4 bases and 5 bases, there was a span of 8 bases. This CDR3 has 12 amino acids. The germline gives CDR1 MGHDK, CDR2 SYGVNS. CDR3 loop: CASSVQGTEAFF. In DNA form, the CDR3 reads TGTGCCAGCAGTGTTCAGGGTACTGAAGCTTTCTTT.

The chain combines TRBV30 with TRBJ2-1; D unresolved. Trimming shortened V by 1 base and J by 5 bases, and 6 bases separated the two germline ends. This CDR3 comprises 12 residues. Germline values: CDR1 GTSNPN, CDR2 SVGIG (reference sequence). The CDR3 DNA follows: TGTGCCTGGAGTGAAACAGACAATGAGCAGTTCTTC. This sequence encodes CAWSETDNEQFF.

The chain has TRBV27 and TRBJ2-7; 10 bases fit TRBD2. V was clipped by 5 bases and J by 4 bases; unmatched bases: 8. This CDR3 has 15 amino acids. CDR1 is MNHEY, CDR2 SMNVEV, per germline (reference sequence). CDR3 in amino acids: CASSTRSGRTYEQYF. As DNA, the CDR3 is TGTGCCAGCAGTACGCGTAGCGGGAGGACGTACGAGCAGTACTTC.

CDR3 nucleotide sequence: TGTGCCAGCAGCTTGACTCTAGGGGGGGATGAGCAGTTCTTC. It codes for CASSLTLGGDEQFF. The chain couples TRBV5-4 to TRBJ2-1, with TRBD2 as a possible D gene (7 bases). The CDR3 totals 14 residues. Trimming removed 1 base from V and 8 bases from J, with 13 bases in between. Germline CDR1 SGHNT, CDR2 YYREEE (reference sequence).

This CDR3 is CASSPRERETQYF. The CDR3 coding sequence is TGTGCCAGCAGTCCCCGGGAGCGGGAGACCCAGTACTTC. The chain uses TRBV28 and TRBJ2-5; D possibly corresponds to TRBD2 (6 bases). CDR3 length equals 13 residues. Trimming removed 5 bases from V and 5 bases from J, with 12 bases in between. Looked up from germline, CDR1 is MDHEN and CDR2 is SYDVKM.

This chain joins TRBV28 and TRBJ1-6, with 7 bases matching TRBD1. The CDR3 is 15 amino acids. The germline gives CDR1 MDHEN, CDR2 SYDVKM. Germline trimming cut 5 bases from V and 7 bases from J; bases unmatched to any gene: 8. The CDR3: CASSPGDRENSPLHF. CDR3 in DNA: TGTGCCAGCAGTCCGGGAGACAGGGAGAATTCACCCCTCCACTTT. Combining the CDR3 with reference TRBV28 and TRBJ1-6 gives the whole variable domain DVKVTQSSRYLVKRTGEKVFLECVQDMDHENMFWYRQDPGLGLRLIYFSYDVKMKEKGDIPEGYSVSREKKERFSLILESASTNQTSMYLCASSPGDRENSPLHFGNGTRLTVT.